These 24 T cell receptor beta chains share one sample of origin, sequenced in a study of blood T cell repertoires in COVID-19. TCRdb's copy holds only in-frame clones and misses some; the assay was immunoSEQ multiplex PCR. The data show 280,000 or so clones, about 85% seen once. The sample consisted of PBMCs or T cells enriched from blood (not recorded which). Receptors were obtained from a woman aged 50 to 65 who had recovered from COVID-19.

The rearrangement links TRBV25-1 to TRBJ2-3; the D gene is possibly TRBD1 (6 bases). V dropped 0 bases and J dropped 0 bases, with 13 bases sitting between them. Germline CDR1 MGHDK, CDR2 SYGVNS. The CDR3 is 17 residues long. The CDR3 sequence is CASSEYRGGRSTDTQYF. CDR3 in DNA: TGTGCCAGCAGTGAATATCGTGGGGGCCGAAGCACAGATACGCAGTATTTT.

The rearrangement links TRBV24-1 to TRBJ1-2; 7 bases agree with TRBD1. V trimming: 4 bases; J trimming: 2 bases; junction bases outside the gene matches: 3. Germline V lookup: CDR1 KGHDR, CDR2 SFDVKD. The CDR3 has 14 residues. The CDR3, as DNA: TGTGCCACCAGTGAGTCGGGACAGAACTATGGCTACACCTTC. Amino acids: CATSESGQNYGYTF.

J is TRBJ1-6 and V is TRBV25-1; 9 bases match TRBD1. The CDR3 runs to 15 residues. V shed 6 bases and J 6 bases; nucleotides not matched to a gene: 6. Germline CDR1 is MGHDK and CDR2 is SYGVNS. The CDR3 sequence is CASSKGTGRNSPLHF. The CDR3 DNA sequence: TGTGCCAGCAGCAAGGGGACAGGGCGTAATTCACCCCTCCACTTT.

The table lists this clone with a count of one. The V call is TRBV9, the J call TRBJ2-3, with 13 bases lining up with TRBD2. Trimming took 0 bases from V and 2 from J; bases not matched to a gene: 6. Germline loops: CDR1 SGDLS, CDR2 YYNGEE. This CDR3 has 18 amino acids. The CDR3 protein is CASSVDLGLAGFTDTQYF. In nucleotides, the CDR3 is TGTGCCAGCAGCGTAGACTTGGGACTAGCGGGATTCACAGATACGCAGTATTTT.

The V gene is TRBV5-1, the J gene TRBJ2-7, with TRBD1 matching over 12 bases. The germline V gene encodes CDR1 SGHRS and CDR2 YFSETQ. The CDR3 consists of 13 residues. With V trimmed by 6 bases and J by 5 bases, 3 bases remained unmatched. This chain's CDR3 is CASNRDRGHEQYF. The CDR3 DNA is TGCGCCAGCAACCGGGACAGGGGGCACGAGCAGTACTTC.

The chain recombines TRBV6-5 with TRBJ1-6; 9 bases match TRBD1. V was pared by 2 bases and J by 9 bases, with 5 bases of the junction left unmatched. The CDR3 runs 15 residues. Germline CDR1 reads MNHEY; CDR2 reads SVGAGI. The CDR3, as DNA: TGTGCCAGCAGTTACGTTACAGGGGGCAGTTCACCCCTCCACTTT. Encoded protein: CASSYVTGGSSPLHF.

The J gene is TRBJ2-3, the V gene TRBV10-2; TRBD2 is a possible D gene (5 bases). This CDR3 spans 15 amino acids. Trimming stripped 7 bases from V and 0 bases from J, with 14 bases between. The germline CDR1 and CDR2 sequences are WSHSY and SAAADI. The DNA of the CDR3 is TGCGCCAGCACATCCAGCGGAGAAAGCACAGATACGCAGTATTTT. Its translation is CASTSSGESTDTQYF.

The V gene is TRBV7-8, the J gene TRBJ1-6; 8 bases agree with TRBD1. CDR1 is SGHVS and CDR2 is FQNEAQ in the germline V gene. The CDR3 length is 15 residues. With 5 bases clipped from V and 10 bases from J, the junction kept 10 bases outside the gene matches. The DNA of the CDR3 is TGTGCCAGCAGCCCCTGGACAGGGCTGTTATCACCCCTCCACTTT. Encoded protein: CASSPWTGLLSPLHF. Based on the CDR3 plus reference TRBV7-8 and TRBJ1-6, the full variable domain is GAGVSQSPRYKVAKRGQDVALRCDPISGHVSLFWYQQALGQGPEFLTYFQNEAQLDKSGLPSDRFFAERPEGSVSTLKIQRTQQEDSAVYLCASSPWTGLLSPLHFGNGTRLTVT.

CDR3 DNA: TGTGCCAGCAGCTTAGGCCCGGCGGGGGGCACTGAAGCTTTCTTT. This encodes CASSLGPAGGTEAFF. The chain has TRBV7-6 and TRBJ1-1; a possible D gene is TRBD1 (5 bases). Germline V gene lookup returns CDR1 SGHVS and CDR2 FNYEAQ. V was pared by 1 base and J by 4 bases, with 13 bases between. The CDR3 has 15 amino acids.

The rearrangement joins TRBV30 to TRBJ1-5, with unresolved D. Germline lookup yields CDR1 GTSNPN and CDR2 SVGIG (reference sequence). The V end was cut by 1 base, the J end by 10 bases, with 14 bases between. The CDR3 runs 13 residues. The DNA for the CDR3 is TGTGCCTGGAGTGACCGGGGAGGACTCCCCCAGCATTTT. This encodes CAWSDRGGLPQHF.

The genes are TRBV6-4 and TRBJ2-6, with D uncertain. This CDR3 is 15 amino acids long. The germline V gene has CDR1 MRHNA and CDR2 SNTAGT. V was pared by 5 bases and J by 0 bases, with 8 bases between. CDR3 region: CASSPDFSGANVLTF. The DNA of the CDR3 is TGTGCCAGCAGTCCCGACTTCTCTGGGGCCAACGTCCTGACTTTC.

This sequence joins TRBV30 and TRBJ1-2, with 7 bases matching TRBD1. V lost 0 bases, J lost 4 bases, and 8 bases stayed unmatched. Per the germline V gene, CDR1 is GTSNPN and CDR2 is SVGIG (reference sequence). The length of the CDR3 is 15 residues. The CDR3 protein is CAWSVKNRDSYGYTF. The CDR3 bases are TGTGCCTGGAGTGTCAAAAACCGGGACAGCTATGGCTACACCTTC.

The J gene is TRBJ1-6, the V gene TRBV11-2, with no clear D. Germline CDR1 is SGHAT and CDR2 is FQNNGV. The CDR3 consists of 13 residues. V dropped 5 bases and J dropped 9 bases, with 11 bases sitting between them. CDR3 nucleotide sequence: TGTGCCAGCAGCGCCTCCATCGGTTCACCCCTCCACTTT. Its protein product is CASSASIGSPLHF.

This clone was counted between two and nine times. The J gene is TRBJ2-3, the V gene TRBV10-1, with unresolved D. V shed 3 bases and J shed 6 bases, with 13 bases lying between them. The CDR3 extends over 14 amino acids. Germline V lookup: CDR1 WNHNN, CDR2 SYGVQD (reference sequence). CDR3: CASSDHGSSDTQYF. CDR3 in DNA: TGCGCCAGCAGTGACCATGGTAGTTCTGATACGCAGTATTTT.

This sequence joins TRBV18 and TRBJ1-1; a possible D gene is TRBD1 (6 bases). Trimming removed 2 bases from V and 1 base from J, with 11 bases in between. Per the germline V gene, CDR1 is KGHSH and CDR2 is LQKENI. This CDR3 is 15 amino acids long. The CDR3 protein is CASSPKGGGNTEAFF. CDR3 sequence (DNA): TGTGCCAGCTCACCAAAGGGAGGGGGGAACACTGAAGCTTTCTTT.

The chain links TRBV6-1 to TRBJ2-5, with TRBD2 identical over 9 bases. The V segment lost 6 bases and the J segment 1 base; nucleotides outside the gene matches: 12. Germline lookup yields CDR1 MNHNS and CDR2 SASEGT. The length of the CDR3 is 17 residues. Here the CDR3 DNA reads TGTGCCAGCAGAGAAACCCCGCGGGGGGGCGGCCAAGAGACCCAGTACTTC. Protein product: CASRETPRGGGQETQYF.

CDR3 nucleotides: TGTGCCAGCAGCTTAATAAATTCACCCCTCCACTTT. Protein: CASSLINSPLHF. The chain employs TRBV5-8 and TRBJ1-6; D uncertain. The ends were cut back, 2 bases at V and 7 bases at J, with 4 bases in the middle. This CDR3 is built from 12 residues. The germline CDR1 and CDR2 sequences are SGHTS and YDEGEE.

The chain has TRBV4-1 and TRBJ2-7; 9 nucleotides align to TRBD1. The CDR3 totals 15 residues. The germline V gene encodes CDR1 MGHRA and CDR2 YSYEKL. V shed 3 bases and J 2 bases; nucleotides not matched to a gene: 5. The CDR3 region is CASSQDRGTAYEQYF. The CDR3 nucleotides are TGCGCCAGCAGCCAGGACAGGGGAACGGCCTACGAGCAGTACTTC.

This clone was counted a few times. This chain links TRBV19 with TRBJ1-5; no definite D call. CDR1 is LNHDA, CDR2 SQIVND, per germline (reference sequence). The CDR3 contains 15 residues. V shed 3 bases and J shed 1 base, with 10 bases lying between them. The CDR3 nucleotides are TGTGCCAGTAGTATCATCCTCAGGAGCAATCAGCCCCAGCATTTT. It specifies CASSIILRSNQPQHF.

The chain has TRBV6-6 and TRBJ1-2; TRBD1 agrees at 9 bases. The CDR3 extends over 15 amino acids. Germline V gives CDR1 MNHNY, CDR2 SVGAGI (reference sequence). J lost 3 bases, V lost 6 bases, and 8 bases had no gene match. This CDR3 reads CASSRNRGQDYGYTF. DNA for the CDR3: TGTGCCAGCAGCCGAAACAGGGGGCAGGACTATGGCTACACCTTC.

This clone was seen just once. V and J are TRBV24-1 and TRBJ2-7; 8 bases line up with TRBD1. The CDR3 loop spans 13 amino acids. Trimming took 6 bases from V and 4 from J; bases not matched to a gene: 4. Germline CDR1 and CDR2: KGHDR and SFDVKD. As DNA, the CDR3 is TGTGCCACCAGTAAGGACAGGGTATACGAGCAGTACTTC. Protein sequence: CATSKDRVYEQYF.

This rearrangement joins TRBV5-8 to TRBJ2-1; maybe TRBD2 (6 bases). Trimming shortened V by 5 bases and J by 7 bases, and 13 bases separated the two germline ends. The germline gives CDR1 SGHTS, CDR2 YDEGEE. The length of the CDR3 is 13 residues. This CDR3 is CASRQTSLNEQFF. The CDR3 region has the DNA TGTGCCAGCAGGCAAACTAGCCTGAATGAGCAGTTCTTC. The variable domain in full, completed from reference TRBV5-8 and TRBJ2-1, reads EAGVTQSPTHLIKTRGQQATLRCSPISGHTSVYWYQQALGLGLQFLLWYDEGEERNRGNFPPRFSGRQFPNYSSELNVNALELEDSALYLCASRQTSLNEQFFGPGTRLTVL.

The table lists this clone with a few counts. The V gene is TRBV4-3, the J gene TRBJ2-1; TRBD1 is a possible D gene (6 bases). Germline CDR1 LGHNA, CDR2 YSLEER. V was trimmed by 3 bases and J by 9 bases, leaving 9 bases between them. This CDR3 comprises 12 residues. The CDR3 DNA is TGCGCCAGCAGCCAGCAGGGGACTGAGCAGTTCTTC. Translating gives CASSQQGTEQFF.

This clone has just one count. The chain carries TRBV28 and TRBJ1-1; D is ambiguous. This CDR3 spans 12 amino acids. Germline loops: CDR1 MDHEN, CDR2 SYDVKM. The V and J ends lost 3 bases and 5 bases respectively, with 7 bases between them. DNA of the CDR3: TGTGCCAGCAGTTTGGCGGGGACTGAAGCTTTCTTT. It specifies CASSLAGTEAFF.